Presented here are 7 T cell receptor beta chains from one specimen sequenced in a study of T cell responses to AZD1222 COVID-19 vaccine. Using immunoSEQ multiplex PCR, the repertoire was profiled, and TCRdb retains in-frame clones only, with some absent. The sample has approximately 150,000 clones; less than 95% are singletons. The source was peripheral blood, collected on day 0 of AZD1222 vaccination. The origin of the receptors is an adult in good health.

The chain recombines TRBV7-2 with TRBJ2-7, with 9 positions matching TRBD1. Germline V CDR1 and CDR2: SGHTA, FQGNSA. The CDR3 totals 17 residues. V shed 3 bases and J 5 bases; nucleotides not matched to a gene: 14. The CDR3 region is CASSFNYVGQGNDEQYF. The CDR3 nucleotides read TGTGCCAGCAGCTTCAACTACGTGGGACAGGGTAACGACGAGCAGTACTTC.

The genes are TRBV15 and TRBJ2-2; D remains ambiguous. V was pared by 5 bases and J by 1 base, with 14 bases between. Germline V gene data show CDR1 as LNHNV and CDR2 as YYDKDF (reference sequence). The CDR3 consists of 16 residues. The CDR3 loop reads CATSPRLALNTGELFF. CDR3 sequence (DNA): TGTGCCACCAGCCCCCGACTGGCCCTGAACACCGGGGAGCTGTTTTTT.

V and J are TRBV7-8 and TRBJ1-3, with 8 bases fitting TRBD1. This CDR3 has 14 amino acids. V trimming: 5 bases; J trimming: 4 bases; junction bases outside the gene matches: 4. CDR1 SGHVS and CDR2 FQNEAQ come from the germline V gene. The CDR3 here is CASSRQGSGNTIYF. Written as DNA, the CDR3 is TGTGCCAGCAGCCGACAGGGGAGCGGAAACACCATATATTTT.

The chain carries TRBV6-5 and TRBJ1-2; unclear D gene. Germline V gene data show CDR1 as MNHEY and CDR2 as SVGAGI. V lost 8 bases and J 7 bases, leaving 14 bases between the germline ends. CDR3 length: 12 amino acids. The DNA of the CDR3 is TGTGCCAGCCAAGGTTCAGAGCGTGGCTACACCTTC. Amino acids: CASQGSERGYTF.

The rearrangement joins TRBV18 to TRBJ2-5, with a tentative D call TRBD1 (5 bases). This CDR3 comprises 13 residues. Germline V lookup: CDR1 KGHSH, CDR2 LQKENI. The ends were cut back, 3 bases at V and 2 bases at J, with 7 bases in the middle. For the CDR3, the DNA is TGTGCCAGCTCACCGTCAGGGCAAGAGACCCAGTACTTC. Translating gives CASSPSGQETQYF.

V is TRBV28 and J is TRBJ2-5; 7 bases agree with TRBD1. CDR1 and CDR2 (germline): MDHEN, SYDVKM. V shed 6 bases and J 2 bases; nucleotides not matched to a gene: 15. The CDR3 has 17 amino acids. The CDR3 protein is CASSYSEDAGGQETQYF. As DNA, the CDR3 is TGTGCCAGCAGCTATTCTGAAGACGCAGGGGGTCAAGAGACCCAGTACTTC.

The rearrangement joins TRBV19 to TRBJ1-1; D may be TRBD1 (6 bases). This CDR3 is 16 amino acids long. In germline, CDR1 is LNHDA, CDR2 SQIVND (reference sequence). V was clipped by 5 bases and J by 1 base, with 17 bases between them. The DNA of the CDR3 is TGTGCCAGTAGTCCCGGTAGGGGGGGGTGGAACACTGAAGCTTTCTTT. It encodes CASSPGRGGWNTEAFF.